The clone carrying this T cell receptor beta chain was detected a few times. As yet, its antigen is unknown. This sample is part of a study of cytomegalovirus exposure and HLA in healthy donors. General study results and limits: Sequences of the TCR beta chain were said to predict the HLA-A and HLA-B alleles of most subjects accurately. Apart from CMV serostatus, no immune exposure information was available. A later look showed TCR association rates differing by HLA locus, highest for DRB1 and lowest for HLA-C.

Germline CDR1 and CDR2: SGHNT and YYREEE (reference sequence). Trimming cost V 3 bases and J 2 bases; bases outside gene matches: 6. The CDR3 contains 16 residues. PCR was performed using 60 Vbeta and 13 Jbeta primers. The data were produced by immunoSEQ multiplex PCR, yet TCRdb's version contains in-frame clones alone and is incomplete. Here the sample spans 100,000 or so clones, 65% to 85% being singletons. The specimen sequenced was PBMCs. J is TRBJ2-3 and V is TRBV5-4; 10 bases match TRBD2. The TCR was taken from a woman between 35 and 50 years old in good health and CMV-seronegative. CDR3 region: CASSYLAGATTDTQYF. The DNA for the CDR3 is TGTGCCAGCAGCTACCTAGCGGGGGCGACCACAGATACGCAGTATTTT. Together with reference TRBV5-4 and TRBJ2-3, the CDR3 gives the full variable domain: ETGVTQSPTHLIKTRGQQVTLRCSSQSGHNTVSWYQQALGQGPQFIFQYYREEENGRGNFPPRFSGLQFPNYSSELNVNALELDDSALYLCASSYLAGATTDTQYFGPGTRLTVL.